Below are 29 T cell receptor beta chains sequenced from a single sample in a study of cytomegalovirus exposure and HLA in healthy donors. Data came from immunoSEQ multiplex PCR; TCRdb stores just in-frame clones and leaves some out. The data show about 49,000 clones, roughly 92% seen once. What was sequenced was PBMCs. Receptors originate from a man younger than 35 in good health and CMV-seronegative.

The chain recombines TRBV7-9 with TRBJ2-7; no firm D call. V lost 4 bases, J lost 3 bases, and 10 bases lay in between. Germline V lookup: CDR1 SEHNR, CDR2 FQNEAQ (reference sequence). This CDR3 comprises 13 residues. The CDR3 DNA sequence: TGTGCCAGCAGCTCGAGGCAGTTCTACGAGCAGTACTTC. Translated, it gives CASSSRQFYEQYF.

V usage is TRBV10-1 and J usage is TRBJ2-7, with D possibly TRBD1 on 5 matching bases. The CDR3 has 14 amino acids. The germline V gene encodes CDR1 WNHNN and CDR2 SYGVQD (reference sequence). The V gene lost 3 bases and the J gene lost 3 bases, with 12 bases spanning the gap. The CDR3 DNA sequence: TGCGCCAGCAGTGACCGCAGGGCCAACTACGAGCAGTACTTC. Amino acids: CASSDRRANYEQYF.

This rearrangement joins TRBV7-9 to TRBJ2-7; TRBD1 aligns across 9 bases. In germline, CDR1 is SEHNR, CDR2 FQNEAQ (reference sequence). The length of the CDR3 is 15 residues. V was clipped by 6 bases and J by 5 bases; unmatched bases: 11. The CDR3 bases are TGTGCCAGCAGTTATCGGACAGGGGCTTCCCACGAGCAGTACTTC. Translating gives CASSYRTGASHEQYF.

This chain joins TRBV30 and TRBJ2-2; D gene uncertain. The CDR3 extends over 13 amino acids. Germline CDR1 is GTSNPN and CDR2 is SVGIG (reference sequence). Trimming took off 2 bases at V and 2 bases at J, with 6 bases between the two ends. CDR3 sequence reads: CAWSNSNTGELFF. The CDR3 coding sequence is TGTGCCTGGAGTAATAGTAACACCGGGGAGCTGTTTTTT.

The chain has TRBV27 and TRBJ2-7; perhaps TRBD2 as D (6 bases). The CDR3 spans 14 residues. In germline, CDR1 is MNHEY, CDR2 SMNVEV (reference sequence). V dropped 3 bases and J dropped 2 bases, with 11 bases sitting between them. The CDR3 reads CASSFYAGTYEQYF. CDR3 sequence (DNA): TGTGCCAGCAGTTTTTACGCGGGGACCTACGAGCAGTACTTC.

This chain joins TRBV7-8 and TRBJ2-7; 13 bases align to TRBD2. Germline V CDR1 and CDR2: SGHVS, FQNEAQ. There are 16 residues in the CDR3. V dropped 4 bases and J dropped 2; count of bases not matched to a gene: 5. The CDR3 is CASSSPGLAGTYEQYF. The CDR3 nucleotides read TGTGCCAGCAGCTCACCGGGACTAGCGGGGACCTACGAGCAGTACTTC. Full variable domain (outside the CDR3, taken from reference TRBV7-8 and TRBJ2-7): GAGVSQSPRYKVAKRGQDVALRCDPISGHVSLFWYQQALGQGPEFLTYFQNEAQLDKSGLPSDRFFAERPEGSVSTLKIQRTQQEDSAVYLCASSSPGLAGTYEQYFGPGTRLTVT.

The chain joins TRBV5-4 to TRBJ2-7; 10 nucleotides align to TRBD2. V dropped 1 base and J dropped 1; count of bases not matched to a gene: 11. Germline V gene lookup returns CDR1 SGHNT and CDR2 YYREEE (reference sequence). The CDR3 runs to 18 residues. Written as DNA, the CDR3 is TGTGCCAGCAGCTTGCAGCGGGGGGGGACGGGAATTTCCTACGAGCAGTACTTC. As protein: CASSLQRGGTGISYEQYF.

The chain combines TRBV4-3 with TRBJ2-5, with D maybe TRBD1 (5 bases). Looked up from germline, CDR1 is LGHNA and CDR2 is YSLEER. The CDR3 runs to 13 residues. V lost 4 bases and J 4 bases, leaving 10 bases between the germline ends. In nucleotides, the CDR3 is TGCGCCAGCAGCCCGCAGCAGGGAGAGACCCAGTACTTC. Translation: CASSPQQGETQYF.

The V call is TRBV28, the J call TRBJ2-7; TRBD2 matches at 11 bases. This CDR3 spans 14 amino acids. V was pared by 2 bases and J by 4 bases, with 1 base of the junction left unmatched. The germline V gene has CDR1 MDHEN and CDR2 SYDVKM. The CDR3 here is CASSLGLAGYEQYF. The CDR3 DNA reads TGTGCCAGCAGTTTAGGACTAGCGGGTTACGAGCAGTACTTC.

The chain has TRBV15 and TRBJ2-5, with TRBD1 as a possible D gene (5 bases). Trimming shortened V by 3 bases and J by 5 bases, and 13 bases separated the two germline ends. Per the germline V gene, CDR1 is LNHNV and CDR2 is YYDKDF (reference sequence). The CDR3 covers 14 residues. Written as DNA, the CDR3 is TGTGCCACCAGCAGGGCAGGGTCGAAGGAGACCCAGTACTTC. It yields the protein CATSRAGSKETQYF.

This clone was detected once. This chain connects TRBV11-2 to TRBJ2-1; 9 nucleotides line up with TRBD2. Trimming took 5 bases from V and 5 from J; bases not matched to a gene: 7. CDR1 and CDR2 from the germline V gene are SGHAT and FQNNGV. The CDR3 is 15 amino acids. Written as DNA, the CDR3 is TGTGCCAGCAGCCAACGGGGACTAGCTCACAATGAGCAGTTCTTC. The encoded protein is CASSQRGLAHNEQFF.

The chain uses TRBV27 and TRBJ2-5; TRBD2 agrees at 9 bases. Unmatched junction bases numbered 7, after V lost 2 bases and J lost 6 bases. CDR3 length: 15 residues. CDR1 MNHEY and CDR2 SMNVEV come from the germline V gene (reference sequence). The CDR3, as DNA: TGTGCCAGCAGTTTAATACTAGCGGGTGCGCAGACCCAGTACTTC. It codes for CASSLILAGAQTQYF.

This rearrangement joins TRBV28 to TRBJ2-1; 8 bases agree with TRBD2. V lost 5 bases, J lost 4 bases, and 7 bases stayed unmatched. This CDR3 has 15 residues. In germline, CDR1 is MDHEN, CDR2 SYDVKM. The CDR3 DNA reads TGTGCCAGCAGTCCGGGACTAGGGATTTACAATGAGCAGTTCTTC. Encoded protein: CASSPGLGIYNEQFF.

The chain carries TRBV19 and TRBJ1-2, with D perhaps matching TRBD1 (6 bases). Germline V gene lookup returns CDR1 LNHDA and CDR2 SQIVND (reference sequence). V lost 3 bases to trimming and J lost 8 bases, with 13 bases between them. This CDR3 spans 13 amino acids. CDR3 bases: TGTGCCAGTAGTATGGTCAGGGGCGGCGGCTACACCTTC. It codes for CASSMVRGGGYTF.

The chain links TRBV21-1 to TRBJ2-5; TRBD1, the table's D call, lacks a check against the DNA. TRBV21-1 is annotated as a pseudogene. The CDR3 sequence is 13 residues long. CDR3 residues: CASDGQDQETQYF. In DNA, the CDR3 is TGTGCCAGCGATGGGCAGGACCAAGAGACCCAGTACTTC.

The V and J genes are TRBV6-5 and TRBJ2-7; TRBD1 aligns across 9 bases. Germline V gene data show CDR1 as MNHEY and CDR2 as SVGAGI. CDR3 length equals 13 residues. Trimming at V came to 6 bases and at J to 6 bases, leaving 6 bases not matched to a gene. The CDR3 reads CASSSDRGGEQYF. DNA of the CDR3: TGTGCCAGCAGCTCGGACAGGGGAGGCGAGCAGTACTTC.

The chain combines TRBV5-5 with TRBJ2-2; TRBD2 matches 10 bases. This CDR3 spans 16 amino acids. Losses at the gene ends were 5 bases for V and 6 bases for J; bases not matched to a gene: 10. The V gene's germline CDR1 is SGHKS and CDR2 YYEKEE (reference sequence). CDR3 protein: CASRGSLAGVPGELFF. In DNA form, the CDR3 reads TGTGCCAGCAGAGGGTCTCTAGCGGGAGTGCCCGGGGAGCTGTTTTTT.

The chain recombines TRBV5-1 with TRBJ1-4, with D tentatively TRBD1 (5 bases). This CDR3 contains 16 residues. V lost 2 bases to trimming and J lost 0 bases, with 11 bases between them. CDR1 is SGHRS and CDR2 is YFSETQ in the germline V gene. This CDR3 reads CASSLWTSATNEKLFF. CDR3 nucleotide sequence: TGCGCCAGCAGCTTATGGACATCCGCAACTAATGAAAAACTGTTTTTT.

The CDR3 sequence is CASSSRDSLYNEQFF. The CDR3 region has the DNA TGTGCCAGCAGCTCTCGGGACAGTTTATACAATGAGCAGTTCTTC. This chain links TRBV5-6 with TRBJ2-1; 7 bases are a match to TRBD1. CDR3 length: 15 amino acids. The trim removed 3 bases at V and 4 bases at J, leaving 7 bases unmatched. The germline CDR1 and CDR2 sequences are SGHDT and YYEEEE.

V is TRBV19 and J is TRBJ2-7; 8 nucleotides line up with TRBD1. This CDR3 spans 13 amino acids. With V trimmed by 5 bases and J by 6 bases, 6 bases remained unmatched. CDR1 and CDR2 (germline): LNHDA, SQIVND (reference sequence). The CDR3 loop is CASSGRGRREQYF. CDR3 sequence (DNA): TGTGCCAGTAGTGGCAGGGGGCGGCGCGAGCAGTACTTC.

The V gene is TRBV5-1, the J gene TRBJ2-7; D perhaps matches TRBD1 (6 bases). The length of the CDR3 is 15 residues. CDR1 is SGHRS and CDR2 is YFSETQ in the germline V gene. V lost 5 bases to trimming and J lost 0 bases, with 15 bases between them. CDR3 DNA sequence: TGCGCCAGCAGACTACAGGGTGGATACTCCTACGAGCAGTACTTC. Translated, it gives CASRLQGGYSYEQYF.

This rearrangement joins TRBV9 to TRBJ2-1, with 9 bases aligning to TRBD1. From germline, CDR1 is SGDLS and CDR2 YYNGEE. This CDR3 is built from 15 residues. V shed 1 base and J 5 bases; nucleotides not matched to a gene: 4. CDR3 nucleotides: TGTGCCAGCAGCGTACCGGGACAGGGACACAATGAGCAGTTCTTC. Amino acids: CASSVPGQGHNEQFF.

This clone was counted only a few times. The chain carries TRBV28 and TRBJ2-7, with D maybe TRBD1 (5 bases). Trimming stripped 6 bases from V and 4 bases from J, with 7 bases between. The length of the CDR3 is 11 residues. Germline assignment: CDR1 MDHEN and CDR2 SYDVKM. The CDR3: CASRDTYEQYF. The CDR3 nucleotides read TGTGCCAGCAGGGACACATACGAGCAGTACTTC.

The chain recombines TRBV29-1 with TRBJ2-5; 10 bases are a match to TRBD2. Germline assignment: CDR1 SQVTM and CDR2 ANQGSEA. There are 14 residues in the CDR3. CDR3 sequence: CTSLGVAGGETQYF. The CDR3 DNA reads as TGCACCTCCTTAGGTGTAGCGGGAGGAGAGACCCAGTACTTC.

This chain joins TRBV19 and TRBJ1-5; 7 positions match TRBD1. V lost 3 bases to trimming and J lost 2 bases; unmatched junction nucleotides: 4. Germline CDR1 reads LNHDA; CDR2 reads SQIVND (reference sequence). This CDR3 comprises 15 residues. The CDR3 loop reads CASSMRGQRNQPQHF. In DNA form, the CDR3 reads TGTGCCAGTAGTATGCGGGGACAGCGCAATCAGCCCCAGCATTTT.

The chain uses TRBV11-3 and TRBJ2-2; 11 nucleotides agree with TRBD2. This CDR3 region has 18 residues. The V segment lost 0 bases and the J segment 4 bases; nucleotides outside the gene matches: 7. Germline loops: CDR1 SGHNT, CDR2 YENEEA. CDR3 loop: CASSLDLTSGSSTGELFF. In DNA form, the CDR3 reads TGTGCCAGCAGCTTAGATCTCACTAGCGGGAGTAGCACCGGGGAGCTGTTTTTT.

The chain is built from TRBV7-8 and TRBJ2-7; tentative D call: TRBD1 (5 bases). Germline V gene lookup returns CDR1 SGHVS and CDR2 FQNEAQ. This CDR3 has 14 residues. V shed 0 bases and J shed 0 bases, with 6 bases lying between them. Here the CDR3 DNA reads TGTGCCAGCAGCTTAGCAGGGGTCTCCTACGAGCAGTACTTC. Encoded protein: CASSLAGVSYEQYF.

This chain links TRBV27 with TRBJ2-5; the match to TRBD2 covers 8 bases. The CDR3 runs 15 residues. Germline CDR1 MNHEY, CDR2 SMNVEV (reference sequence). V lost 4 bases and J lost 7; bases outside the gene matches: 11. CDR3 protein: CASSSSTSGWGTQYF. CDR3 sequence (DNA): TGTGCCAGCAGTTCAAGTACTAGCGGCTGGGGGACCCAGTACTTC.

The chain links TRBV28 to TRBJ2-7; 10 nucleotides align to TRBD1. The CDR3 sequence is 15 residues long. Trimming cost V 3 bases and J 7 bases; bases outside gene matches: 9. Germline V gene lookup returns CDR1 MDHEN and CDR2 SYDVKM. CDR3 nucleotides: TGTGCCAGCAGTTTCGCGGACAGGGGGAGGGGGGAGCAGTACTTC. Encoded protein: CASSFADRGRGEQYF.